One sample yielded the 30 T cell receptor beta chains listed below, sequenced in a study of blood T cell repertoires in COVID-19. Only in-frame clones appear in the TCRdb table, and some are missing; sequencing was by immunoSEQ multiplex PCR. The repertoire consists of about 170,000 clones, with about 85% occurring once and the leading ten covering over 7%. The specimen sequenced was peripheral blood. These receptor sequences come from an elderly woman with COVID-19, enrolled during active disease.

The CDR3 bases are TGTGCCAGCAGTAAAGCGGGAGGGCCCTACGAGCAGTACTTC. This gives the protein CASSKAGGPYEQYF. The J gene is TRBJ2-7, the V gene TRBV28, with 10 bases lining up with TRBD2. CDR1 is MDHEN, CDR2 SYDVKM, per germline. This CDR3 has 14 amino acids. The junction had 3 bases not matched to a gene; V was cut back by 5 bases and J by 2 bases.

This clone was seen once. The chain recombines TRBV19 with TRBJ2-2; D remains unclear. The V and J ends lost 9 bases and 2 bases respectively, with 19 bases between them. The CDR3 covers 16 residues. Germline V gives CDR1 LNHDA, CDR2 SQIVND (reference sequence). The CDR3 bases are TGTGCCAGCGCCTTAATAACTCGCCTAAACACCGGGGAGCTGTTTTTT. Translating it yields CASALITRLNTGELFF.

This chain connects TRBV2 to TRBJ1-3; the match to TRBD1 covers 8 bases. Losses at the gene ends were 5 bases for V and 0 bases for J; bases not matched to a gene: 15. The CDR3 has 19 amino acids. The germline V gene has CDR1 SNHLY and CDR2 FYNNEI. As DNA, the CDR3 is TGTGCCAGCAGTCTCCTGGGGACAGGACTTCACTTCTCTGGAAACACCATATATTTT. Translating gives CASSLLGTGLHFSGNTIYF.

This chain joins TRBV19 and TRBJ2-5, with 14 nucleotides matching TRBD2. The germline V gene encodes CDR1 LNHDA and CDR2 SQIVND (reference sequence). The trim removed 11 bases at V and 5 bases at J, leaving 7 bases unmatched. This CDR3 has 14 amino acids. CDR3 amino acids: CAATSGRAGETQYF. In DNA, the CDR3 is TGTGCCGCGACTAGCGGGAGGGCTGGGGAGACCCAGTACTTC. The full variable domain, its missing parts supplied by reference TRBV19 and TRBJ2-5, is DGGITQSPKYLFRKEGQNVTLSCEQNLNHDAMYWYRQDPGQGLRLIYYSQIVNDFQKGDIAEGYSVSREKKESFPLTVTSAQKNPTAFYLCAATSGRAGETQYFGPGTRLLVL.

V is TRBV2 and J is TRBJ2-7; a weak D match, TRBD2 (6 bases). Trimming shortened V by 4 bases and J by 6 bases, and 16 bases separated the two germline ends. The CDR3 runs to 14 residues. CDR1 and CDR2 from the germline V gene are SNHLY and FYNNEI. For the CDR3, the DNA is TGTGCCAGCAGTGTGGGGCAGGGACTGGGCGAGCAGTACTTC. Translation: CASSVGQGLGEQYF.

CDR3 region: CASSVGQGNTIYF. In DNA form, the CDR3 reads TGTGCCAGCAGCGTGGGACAGGGAAACACCATATATTTT. V is TRBV9 and J is TRBJ1-3; TRBD1 matches at 7 bases. The V gene's germline CDR1 is SGDLS and CDR2 YYNGEE. This CDR3 comprises 13 residues. J was trimmed by 4 bases and V by 2 bases; bases with no gene match: 0.

The chain couples TRBV3-1 (or the pseudogene TRBV3-2) to TRBJ1-1, with D uncertain. The germline V gene has CDR1 LGHDT and CDR2 YNNKEL (reference sequence). The CDR3 runs to 12 residues. Trimming shortened V by 1 base and J by 11 bases, and 11 bases separated the two germline ends. CDR3 bases: TGTGCCAGCAGCCAAGGGGTATTCGGGGCTTTCTTT. Translating gives CASSQGVFGAFF.

J is TRBJ2-2 and V is TRBV5-1, with 8 bases that match TRBD2. Germline CDR1 reads SGHRS; CDR2 reads YFSETQ. This CDR3 is built from 15 residues. The V segment lost 3 bases and the J segment 5 bases; nucleotides outside the gene matches: 6. Here the CDR3 reads CASSSSGRGTGELFF. The CDR3, as DNA: TGCGCCAGCAGCTCAAGCGGGAGAGGGACCGGGGAGCTGTTTTTT. The entire variable domain, with the rest obtained from reference TRBV5-1 and TRBJ2-2, is as follows: KAGVTQTPRYLIKTRGQQVTLSCSPISGHRSVSWYQQTPGQGLQFLFEYFSETQRNKGNFPGRFSGRQFSNSRSEMNVSTLELGDSALYLCASSSSGRGTGELFFGEGSRLTVL.

This chain joins TRBV4-1 and TRBJ1-1; tentatively, D is TRBD1 (5 bases). CDR1 is MGHRA and CDR2 is YSYEKL in the germline V gene. This CDR3 has 16 residues. Trimming cost V 0 bases and J 3 bases, with 14 bases left between them. CDR3 amino acids: CASSQEGVRGDTEAFF. In nucleotides, the CDR3 is TGCGCCAGCAGCCAAGAAGGGGTGCGGGGCGACACTGAAGCTTTCTTT.

This clone was recorded once. V and J are TRBV6-5 and TRBJ1-1; TRBD1 matches 8 bases. The germline V gene encodes CDR1 MNHEY and CDR2 SVGAGI. The CDR3 consists of 12 residues. With 5 bases clipped from V and 10 bases from J, the junction kept 6 bases outside the gene matches. This chain's CDR3 is CASSQSQGVAFF. The CDR3 DNA sequence: TGTGCCAGCAGTCAATCACAGGGGGTAGCTTTCTTT.

This chain links TRBV5-4 with TRBJ2-5, with TRBD2 matching over 15 bases. Per germline, CDR1 SGHNT and CDR2 YYREEE (reference sequence). CDR3 length: 15 amino acids. V shed 3 bases, J shed 4 bases, and the junction held 1 base outside the gene matches. The chain's CDR3 is CASSSGLAGGETQYF. For the CDR3, the DNA is TGTGCCAGCAGCTCGGGACTAGCGGGAGGAGAGACCCAGTACTTC.

The genes are TRBV5-1 and TRBJ2-1, with TRBD2 identical over 7 bases. The V and J ends lost 4 bases and 15 bases, in that order; junction bases with no gene match: 16. There are 14 residues in the CDR3. In germline, CDR1 is SGHRS, CDR2 YFSETQ. The CDR3 sequence: CASSTRLGEREGFF. CDR3 sequence (DNA): TGCGCCAGCAGCACCCGATTAGGGGAGCGGGAAGGGTTCTTC. Complete variable domain (other parts from reference TRBV5-1 and TRBJ2-1): KAGVTQTPRYLIKTRGQQVTLSCSPISGHRSVSWYQQTPGQGLQFLFEYFSETQRNKGNFPGRFSGRQFSNSRSEMNVSTLELGDSALYLCASSTRLGEREGFFGPGTRLTVL.

The CDR3 nucleotides are TGTGCCAGTAGTATAGGCGGTCAGCCCCAGCATTTT. This sequence encodes CASSIGGQPQHF. The rearrangement joins TRBV19 to TRBJ1-5; D ambiguous. The CDR3 is 12 amino acids. The V and J ends lost 1 base and 6 bases respectively, with 4 bases between them. CDR1 LNHDA and CDR2 SQIVND come from the germline V gene (reference sequence).

CDR3 protein: CASSGLINQPQHF. CDR3 sequence (DNA): TGTGCCAGCTCAGGACTAATCAATCAGCCCCAGCATTTT. This chain connects TRBV18 to TRBJ1-5; D ambiguous. This CDR3 comprises 13 residues. V was shortened by 5 bases and J by 3 bases, with 8 bases between the two germline ends. The germline V gene encodes CDR1 KGHSH and CDR2 LQKENI.

This chain links TRBV27 with TRBJ2-6, with 7 bases fitting TRBD1. Germline V lookup: CDR1 MNHEY, CDR2 SMNVEV (reference sequence). The V segment lost 5 bases and the J segment 0 bases; nucleotides outside the gene matches: 7. The CDR3 runs to 17 residues. In nucleotides, the CDR3 is TGTGCCAGCAGTGGGGGACAGCGGCTCTCTGGGGCCAACGTCCTGACTTTC. Protein product: CASSGGQRLSGANVLTF. Drawing the rest from reference TRBV27 and TRBJ2-6, the complete variable domain is EAQVTQNPRYLITVTGKKLTVTCSQNMNHEYMSWYRQDPGLGLRQIYYSMNVEVTDKGDVPEGYKVSRKEKRNFPLILESPSPNQTSLYFCASSGGQRLSGANVLTFGAGSRLTVL.

J is TRBJ1-4 and V is TRBV29-1; unclear D gene. CDR1 is SQVTM, CDR2 ANQGSEA, per germline. The CDR3 has 15 amino acids. V lost 6 bases, J lost 6 bases, and 20 bases lay in between. CDR3: CSVALAGGIYEKLFF. Written as DNA, the CDR3 is TGCAGCGTCGCCTTGGCCGGCGGGATATATGAAAAACTGTTTTTT. The variable domain in full, completed from reference TRBV29-1 and TRBJ1-4, reads SAVISQKPSRDICQRGTSLTIQCQVDSQVTMMFWYRQQPGQSLTLIATANQGSEATYESGFVIDKFPISRPNLTFSTLTVSNMSPEDSSIYLCSVALAGGIYEKLFFGSGTQLSVL.

V is TRBV19 and J is TRBJ2-5; perhaps TRBD1 as D (6 bases). This CDR3 is built from 15 residues. Germline-derived CDR1 and CDR2 are LNHDA and SQIVND (reference sequence). The V end lost 4 bases, the J end lost 5 bases, and 17 bases lay between the germline ends. CDR3 sequence: CASSTNVGGRETQYF. Written as DNA, the CDR3 is TGTGCCAGTAGTACCAACGTTGGGGGCAGGGAGACCCAGTACTTC.

V and J are TRBV6-4 and TRBJ1-5; no clear D gene. The CDR3 sequence is 16 residues long. Germline loops: CDR1 MRHNA, CDR2 SNTAGT. Trimming removed 8 bases at V and 0 bases at J, with 17 bases between. CDR3 in DNA: TGTGCCAGCCAAACTCGGGGAGGATATAGCAATCAGCCCCAGCATTTT. This sequence encodes CASQTRGGYSNQPQHF.

The rearrangement links TRBV2 to TRBJ2-3; the D gene is possibly TRBD1 (6 bases). This CDR3 is built from 14 residues. V was trimmed by 11 bases and J by 5 bases, leaving 20 bases between them. Germline assignment: CDR1 SNHLY and CDR2 FYNNEI. CDR3 bases: TGTGCCGTTCCGAACAGGGCTTCCGAAGATACGCAGTATTTT. This gives the protein CAVPNRASEDTQYF.

The chain couples TRBV6-5 to TRBJ2-7; 10 nucleotides agree with TRBD2. Germline V lookup: CDR1 MNHEY, CDR2 SVGAGI. J gave up 4 bases and V 8 bases, and 8 bases lay outside the gene matches. The CDR3 loop spans 14 amino acids. In DNA form, the CDR3 reads TGTGCCAGCTCCTGGGCTAGCGGGAGTTACGAGCAGTACTTC. Translating it yields CASSWASGSYEQYF.

The chain couples TRBV30 to TRBJ2-3, with TRBD1 identical over 8 bases. The CDR3 contains 16 residues. CDR1 is GTSNPN, CDR2 SVGIG, per germline (reference sequence). The trim removed 3 bases at V and 6 bases at J, leaving 14 bases unmatched. Here the CDR3 reads CAWRELGQGSGDTQYF. The DNA for the CDR3 is TGTGCCTGGAGAGAATTAGGACAGGGCTCCGGGGATACGCAGTATTTT.

This rearrangement joins TRBV10-1 to TRBJ2-7, with 10 bases that match TRBD1. The germline CDR1 and CDR2 sequences are WNHNN and SYGVQD (reference sequence). V shed 0 bases, J shed 3 bases, and the junction held 14 bases outside the gene matches. This CDR3 comprises 19 residues. CDR3: CASSESLIYRDRGFYEQYF. The CDR3 nucleotides read TGCGCCAGCAGTGAGTCTCTTATCTATCGGGACAGGGGATTCTACGAGCAGTACTTC.

This clone was counted a single time. The chain carries TRBV9 and TRBJ1-2; D possibly corresponds to TRBD1 (5 bases). The CDR3 consists of 15 residues. V was shortened by 4 bases and J by 8 bases, with 21 bases between the two germline ends. Germline V lookup: CDR1 SGDLS, CDR2 YYNGEE. The CDR3 DNA sequence: TGTGCCAGCAGCCGTCTCGGGGGAGCCTCAGGAGGCTACACCTTC. This translates into CASSRLGGASGGYTF.

This rearrangement joins TRBV5-1 to TRBJ2-1; 12 positions agree with TRBD2. The CDR3 is made up of 15 amino acids. The germline CDR1 and CDR2 sequences are SGHRS and YFSETQ. V shed 0 bases, J shed 8 bases, and the junction held 3 bases outside the gene matches. In DNA form, the CDR3 reads TGCGCCAGCAGCTTGGAACTAGCGGGGGGCGATGAGCAGTTCTTC. It translates to CASSLELAGGDEQFF.

The count of this clone is one. V and J are TRBV7-9 and TRBJ2-1, with a possible D match to TRBD1 (6 bases). CDR1 is SEHNR, CDR2 FQNEAQ, per germline (reference sequence). Trimming left V 7 bases short and J 7 bases short, with 20 bases between. The CDR3 is 15 amino acids. CDR3 sequence (DNA): TGTGCCAGCACACCTAGGGGGATCCGAGAGAATGAGCAGTTCTTC. Its translation: CASTPRGIRENEQFF.

The genes are TRBV2 and TRBJ1-1, with D perhaps matching TRBD1 (5 bases). The CDR3 is 12 amino acids. The ends were cut back, 7 bases at V and 1 base at J, with 7 bases in the middle. Germline V gene lookup returns CDR1 SNHLY and CDR2 FYNNEI. As DNA, the CDR3 is TGTGCCAGCACCAGGGCGAACACTGAAGCTTTCTTT. Translated, it gives CASTRANTEAFF.

The CDR3 DNA reads TGTGCCAGCAGGGAAACAGGGTCTCGGGAGTATTTT. It specifies CASRETGSREYF. The chain recombines TRBV12-3 or TRBV12-4 with TRBJ2-3; D perhaps matches TRBD1 (6 bases). Trimming removed 6 bases from V and 13 bases from J, with 17 bases in between. This CDR3 has 12 residues.

V usage is TRBV18 and J usage is TRBJ1-5; 8 nucleotides align to TRBD1. Trimming took 3 bases from V and 5 from J; bases not matched to a gene: 3. The CDR3 consists of 14 residues. Germline loops: CDR1 KGHSH, CDR2 LQKENI. The DNA of the CDR3 is TGTGCCAGCTCACCCGGACAGGGTGATCAGCCCCAGCATTTT. It encodes CASSPGQGDQPQHF.

The chain combines TRBV15 with TRBJ2-3, with no clear D. This CDR3 spans 13 amino acids. V lost 0 bases and J lost 3, with 4 bases in between. In germline, CDR1 is LNHNV, CDR2 YYDKDF (reference sequence). The CDR3 region has the DNA TGTGCCACCAGCAGAGATCCTACAGATACGCAGTATTTT. Translated: CATSRDPTDTQYF.

Details on this clone: Other DNA sequences from this sample encode an identical CDR3 as well. The chain recombines TRBV9 with TRBJ2-1, with TRBD2 as a possible D gene (5 bases). The germline V gene has CDR1 SGDLS and CDR2 YYNGEE. V dropped 0 bases and J dropped 0 bases, with 7 bases sitting between them. The CDR3 sequence is 15 residues long. The CDR3 protein is CASSVVGSSYNEQFF. In DNA form, the CDR3 reads TGTGCCAGCAGCGTAGTAGGGAGCTCCTACAATGAGCAGTTCTTC.